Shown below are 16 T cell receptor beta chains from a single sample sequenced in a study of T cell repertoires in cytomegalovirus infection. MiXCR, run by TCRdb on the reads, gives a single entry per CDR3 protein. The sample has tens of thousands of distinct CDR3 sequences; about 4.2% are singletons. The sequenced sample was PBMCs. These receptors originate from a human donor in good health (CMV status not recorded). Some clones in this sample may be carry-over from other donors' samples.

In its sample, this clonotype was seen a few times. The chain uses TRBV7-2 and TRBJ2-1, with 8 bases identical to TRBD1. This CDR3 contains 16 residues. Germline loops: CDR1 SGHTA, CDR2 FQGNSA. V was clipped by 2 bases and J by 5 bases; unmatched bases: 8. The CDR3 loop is CASSLYPGQANNEQFF. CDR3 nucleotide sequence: TGTGCCAGCAGCTTATATCCGGGACAGGCAAACAATGAGCAGTTCTTC.

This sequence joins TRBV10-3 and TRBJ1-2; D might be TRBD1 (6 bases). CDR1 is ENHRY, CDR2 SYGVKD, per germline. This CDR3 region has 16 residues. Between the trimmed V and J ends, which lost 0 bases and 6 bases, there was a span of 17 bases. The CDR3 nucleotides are TGTGCCATCAGTGAGTCGACAAGCGTGACAGGAAATGGCTACACCTTC. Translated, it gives CAISESTSVTGNGYTF.

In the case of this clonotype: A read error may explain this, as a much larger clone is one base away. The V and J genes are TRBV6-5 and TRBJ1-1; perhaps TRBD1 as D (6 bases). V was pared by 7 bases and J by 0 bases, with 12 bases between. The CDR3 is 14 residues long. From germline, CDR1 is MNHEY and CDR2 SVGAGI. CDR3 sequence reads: CASKGDGMNTEAFF. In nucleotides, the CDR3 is TGTGCCAGCAAGGGGGACGGAATGAACACTGAAGCTTTCTTT.

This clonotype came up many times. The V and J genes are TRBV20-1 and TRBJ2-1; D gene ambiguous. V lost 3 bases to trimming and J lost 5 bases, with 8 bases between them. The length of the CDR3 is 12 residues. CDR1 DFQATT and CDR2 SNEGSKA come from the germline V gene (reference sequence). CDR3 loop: CSARSKNNEQFF. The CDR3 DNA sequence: TGCAGTGCTAGGAGTAAGAACAATGAGCAGTTCTTC.

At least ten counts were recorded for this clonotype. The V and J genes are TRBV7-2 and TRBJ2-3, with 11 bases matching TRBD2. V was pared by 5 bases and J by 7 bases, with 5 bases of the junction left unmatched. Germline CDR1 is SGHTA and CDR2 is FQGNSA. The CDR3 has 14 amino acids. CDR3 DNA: TGTGCCAGCAGCCCCCGACTAGCGGGAAATACGCAGTATTTT. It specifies CASSPRLAGNTQYF.

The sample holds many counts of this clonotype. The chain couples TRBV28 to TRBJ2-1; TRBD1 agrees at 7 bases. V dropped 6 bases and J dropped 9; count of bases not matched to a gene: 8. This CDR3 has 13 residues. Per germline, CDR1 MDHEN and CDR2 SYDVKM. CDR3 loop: CASSGARGFEQFF. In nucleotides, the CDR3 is TGTGCCAGCAGCGGGGCCAGGGGGTTTGAGCAGTTCTTC.

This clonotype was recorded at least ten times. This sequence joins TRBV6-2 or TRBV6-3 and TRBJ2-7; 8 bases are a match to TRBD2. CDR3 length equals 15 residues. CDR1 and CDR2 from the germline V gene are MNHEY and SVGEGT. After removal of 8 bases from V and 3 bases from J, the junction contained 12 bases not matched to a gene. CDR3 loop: CASHTPTSAIYEQYF. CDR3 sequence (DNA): TGTGCCAGCCATACCCCGACTAGCGCGATCTACGAGCAGTACTTC.

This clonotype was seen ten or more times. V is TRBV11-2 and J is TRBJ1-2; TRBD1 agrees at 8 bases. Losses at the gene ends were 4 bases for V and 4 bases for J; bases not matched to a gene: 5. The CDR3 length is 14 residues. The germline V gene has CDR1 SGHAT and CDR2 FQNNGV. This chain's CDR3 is CASSYSGGVYGYTF. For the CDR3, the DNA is TGTGCCAGCAGCTACTCAGGGGGCGTCTATGGCTACACCTTC.

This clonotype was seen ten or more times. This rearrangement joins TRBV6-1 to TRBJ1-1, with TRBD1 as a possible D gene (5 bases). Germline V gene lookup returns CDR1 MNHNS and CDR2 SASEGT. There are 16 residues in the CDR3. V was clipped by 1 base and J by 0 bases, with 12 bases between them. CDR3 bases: TGTGCCAGCAGTGAAGGAAAGACAGTTATGAACACTGAAGCTTTCTTT. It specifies CASSEGKTVMNTEAFF.

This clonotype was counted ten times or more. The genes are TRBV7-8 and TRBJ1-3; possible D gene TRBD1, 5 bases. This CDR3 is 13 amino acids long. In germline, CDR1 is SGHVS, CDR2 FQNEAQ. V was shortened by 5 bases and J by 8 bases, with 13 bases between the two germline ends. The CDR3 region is CASSTGKGDTIYF. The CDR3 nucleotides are TGTGCCAGCAGCACCGGGAAAGGGGACACCATATATTTT.

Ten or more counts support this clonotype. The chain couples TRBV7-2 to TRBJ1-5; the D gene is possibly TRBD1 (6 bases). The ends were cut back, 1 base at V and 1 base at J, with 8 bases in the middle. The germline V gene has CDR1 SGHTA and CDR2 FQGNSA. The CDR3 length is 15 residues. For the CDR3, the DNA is TGTGCCAGCAGCTTAGGGGGGGCGAGCAATCAGCCCCAGCATTTT. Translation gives CASSLGGASNQPQHF.

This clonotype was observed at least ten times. The DNA for the CDR3 is TGCGCCAGCAGCCGAACGGTTAACTATGGCTACACCTTC. Its translation: CASSRTVNYGYTF. The chain combines TRBV5-1 with TRBJ1-2, with D unclear. The V end was cut by 4 bases, the J end by 1 base, with 8 bases between. Germline CDR1 is SGHRS and CDR2 is YFSETQ. This CDR3 is built from 13 residues. Full variable domain (outside the CDR3, taken from reference TRBV5-1 and TRBJ1-2): KAGVTQTPRYLIKTRGQQVTLSCSPISGHRSVSWYQQTPGQGLQFLFEYFSETQRNKGNFPGRFSGRQFSNSRSEMNVSTLELGDSALYLCASSRTVNYGYTFGSGTRLTVV.

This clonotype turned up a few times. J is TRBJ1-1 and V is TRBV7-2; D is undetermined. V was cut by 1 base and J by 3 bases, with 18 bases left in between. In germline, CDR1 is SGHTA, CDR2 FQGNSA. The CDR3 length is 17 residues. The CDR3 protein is CASSLGLRGPGDTEAFF. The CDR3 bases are TGTGCCAGCAGCTTAGGACTGAGAGGGCCCGGGGACACTGAAGCTTTCTTT.

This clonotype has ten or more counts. CDR3 sequence: CASSLVAGWPGEQFF. CDR3 DNA: TGTGCCAGCAGCTTAGTAGCGGGGTGGCCGGGTGAGCAGTTCTTC. The rearrangement links TRBV7-2 to TRBJ2-1; 8 bases map to TRBD2. The J segment lost 9 bases and the V segment lost 1 base, leaving 8 bases of the junction unmatched. The CDR3 extends over 15 amino acids. Germline V lookup: CDR1 SGHTA, CDR2 FQGNSA.

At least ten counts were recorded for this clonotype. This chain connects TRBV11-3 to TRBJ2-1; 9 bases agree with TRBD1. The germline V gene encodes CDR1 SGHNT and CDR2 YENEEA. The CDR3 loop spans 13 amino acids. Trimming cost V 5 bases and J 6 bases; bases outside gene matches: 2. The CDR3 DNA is TGTGCCAGCAGCACGGGACAGGGCAATGAGCAGTTCTTC. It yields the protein CASSTGQGNEQFF.

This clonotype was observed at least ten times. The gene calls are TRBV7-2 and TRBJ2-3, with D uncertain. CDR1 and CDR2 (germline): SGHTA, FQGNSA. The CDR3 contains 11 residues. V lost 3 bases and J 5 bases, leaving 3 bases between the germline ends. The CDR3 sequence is CASSFRDTQYF. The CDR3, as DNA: TGTGCCAGCAGCTTTAGAGATACGCAGTATTTT.